These T cell receptor beta chains were read from a single sample in a study of PD-1 blockade in classical Hodgkin lymphoma. Clones were sequenced by immunoSEQ multiplex PCR, and TCRdb holds only the in-frame ones, with some missing. This table has under 30,000 clones, about 88% appearing once. The sample consisted of CD4+ T cells from blood, taken before the fourth cycle of nivolumab. All receptors come from a human donor with classical Hodgkin lymphoma. The CDR3 runs from the conserved cysteine through the conserved F or W.

cdr3_length v_call cdr3_aa
17 TRBV5-1 CASSFEGFTGANEKLFF
13 TRBV5-1 CASRPSSYNEQFF
16 TRBV5-4 CASSLEQGAQRNEQFF
11 TRBV20-1 CSTLEGYGYTF
15 TRBV28 CASSNRDGRLDTQYF
16 TRBV4-1 CASSHMTGTSGNTIYF
14 TRBV10-3 CAISDPVKQETQYF
14 TRBV6-5 CASRLSGGTGELFF
18 TRBV19 CASSIPGQGAPYTGELFF
16 TRBV11-2 CASSLAGTGNNSPLHF
16 TRBV2 CASRGTVVNSNQPQHF
16 TRBV28 CASSHGLAGAPYEQYF
16 TRBV21-1 CASSTRGGCLSYEQYF
14 TRBV2 CASRGTGGFYGYTF
15 TRBV19 CASSILLNYYNEQFF
14 TRBV7-9 CASSSTILNPEQYF
15 TRBV28 CASSLHGVSNTEAFF
17 TRBV28 CASSLGPGLGFTGELFF
17 TRBV9 CASSVSRAAASNQPQHF
15 TRBV18 CASSPPSVGRYEQYF
16 TRBV5-1 CASSSSGSGGANIQYF
14 TRBV18 CASSPKLAADTQYF
14 TRBV6-6 CATRRTGLPDTQYF
16 TRBV11-2 CASSLDPGGGYTEAFF
15 TRBV27 CASSLFSGRGSPLHF